This T cell receptor beta chain was retrieved from a study of blood T cell repertoires in COVID-19. About the research overall: Researchers got acute and convalescent COVID-19 samples from the United States, Italy and Spain. PBMCs, B-cell-depleted T cells, or T cells were the source of the cDNA or gDNA that made up the material.

Per the germline V gene, CDR1 is KGHSH and CDR2 is LQKENI. This CDR3 comprises 15 residues. V shed 5 bases and J 5 bases; nucleotides not matched to a gene: 11. Under the authors' procedure: The authors estimated nucleated cell counts from reference gene primer amplification. TCRdb keeps only in-frame clones here, not all; method: immunoSEQ multiplex PCR. V and J calls and clone size follow that table, whereas D and trimming were derived from the DNA. The data contain about 120,000 clones, less than 90% of them singletons. Input material: peripheral blood. This chain uses TRBV18 with TRBJ2-5; TRBD1 matches 7 bases. This receptor was obtained from a young man with acute or convalescent COVID-19. The CDR3 sequence: CASSSTTGVGETQYF. The CDR3 DNA reads TGTGCCAGCTCATCCACTACAGGGGTAGGGGAGACCCAGTACTTC.